This is a list of T cell receptor beta chains from one sample in a study of metastatic and nonmetastatic thyroid tumors. TCRdb reanalyzed the PCR reads via MiXCR. Here the sample spans 30,000 to 40,000 clones, roughly 13% being singletons. Specimen: blood. These TCRs come from a female donor with papillary thyroid cancer or a benign thyroid nodule (not recorded which). Some clones in this sample may be carry-over from other donors' samples. The CDR3 runs from the conserved cysteine through the conserved F or W. D genes are given only for firm matches. Size is omitted from some rows. Given values are once, few, many or a class for expanded clones.

j_call v_call clone_size d_call cdr3_aa cdr3_nt
TRBJ1-1 TRBV28 many . CASSLTGNGEAFF TGTGCCAGCAGTTTAACTGGGAACGGGGAAGCTTTCTTT
TRBJ1-2 TRBV28 . TRBD1 CAITGTGQLGYTF TGTGCCATCACCGGGACAGGGCAATTAGGCTACACCTTC
TRBJ1-6 TRBV28 medium-sized TRBD1 CASSSYPTGPPLHF TGTGCCAGCAGTTCCTACCCGACAGGGCCACCCCTCCACTTT
TRBJ2-5 TRBV5-4 many TRBD2 CASSLRLAGGETQYF TGTGCCAGCAGCTTGAGACTAGCGGGAGGGGAGACCCAGTACTTC
TRBJ1-3 TRBV6-1 medium-sized TRBD1 CASVGTGYGNTIYF TGTGCCAGCGTCGGGACAGGGTATGGAAACACCATATATTTT
TRBJ2-2 TRBV10-1 many . CASTSGNTGELFF TGCGCCAGTACGAGCGGGAACACCGGGGAGCTGTTTTTT
TRBJ1-1 TRBV12-3/TRBV12-4 . . CASSLSSLAEAFF TGTGCCAGCAGTTTAAGTAGCCTGGCTGAAGCATTCTTT
TRBJ1-1 TRBV5-1 many . CASSLSLNTEAFF TGCGCCAGCAGCTTGTCACTGAACACTGAAGCTTTCTTT
TRBJ2-1 TRBV5-6 many TRBD1 CASSRFTGVNEQFF TGTGCCAGCAGTAGGTTCACAGGGGTCAATGAGCAGTTCTTC
TRBJ1-5 TRBV28 few . CASSPGGNKHQHF TGTGCCAGCAGCCCCGGGGGCAATAAGCACCAGCATTTT
TRBJ1-1 TRBV19 many . CASSIEGDTEAFF TGTGCCAGTAGTATAGAAGGGGACACTGAAGCTTTCTTT
TRBJ1-1 TRBV6-1 few TRBD1 CASSVPNRGMRTEAFF TGTGCCAGCAGTGTGCCCAACAGGGGTATGAGGACTGAAGCTTTCTTT
TRBJ1-4 TRBV20-1 many . CSARGAGKEKLFF TGCAGTGCTAGAGGGGCAGGGAAGGAAAAACTGTTTTTT
TRBJ1-1 TRBV7-9 many TRBD1 CASNRGREGTEAFF TGTGCCAGCAACAGGGGCAGAGAGGGCACTGAAGCTTTCTTT
TRBJ1-4 TRBV19 many . CASSIPPGTPRGHEKLFF TGTGCCAGTAGTATCCCGCCGGGGACGCCCAGAGGGCATGAAAAACTGTTTTTT
TRBJ1-1 TRBV7-9 many . CASSPGSEAFF TGTGCCAGCAGTCCAGGGTCGGAAGCTTTCTTT
TRBJ2-7 TRBV9 many . CASSPGLDYEQYF TGTGCCAGCAGCCCAGGCTTGGACTACGAGCAGTACTTC
TRBJ2-6 TRBV6-1 few TRBD1 CASSPRTGGSANVLTF TGTGCCAGCAGTCCAAGGACAGGGGGAAGTGCCAACGTCCTGACTTTC
TRBJ2-1 TRBV7-2 many . CASSRSAEQFF TGTGCCAGCAGCCGTAGCGCTGAGCAGTTCTTC
TRBJ2-3 TRBV3-1 many . CASTTKRGTQYF TGTGCCAGCACTACCAAACGGGGTACGCAGTATTTT
TRBJ2-5 TRBV6-5 many . CASSYSFDPGAVGTQYF TGTGCCAGCAGTTACTCGTTCGATCCGGGGGCAGTCGGGACCCAGTACTTC
TRBJ2-7 TRBV7-1 many TRBD2 CASSSLGTSGRFTIVYEQYF TGTGCCAGCAGCTCCCTCGGGACTAGCGGGAGGTTTACCATTGTCTACGAGCAGTACTTC
TRBJ2-7 TRBV28 many TRBD2 CASSFRTSGSKKQYF TGTGCCAGCAGTTTCCGGACTAGCGGGAGCAAAAAGCAGTACTTC
TRBJ2-1 TRBV11-2 many . CASSLRNRESYNEQFF TGTGCCAGCAGCCTCCGAAACAGGGAGTCCTACAATGAGCAGTTCTTC
TRBJ2-7 TRBV20-1 many . CSSLQNGLTYEQYF TGCAGTTCTCTCCAAAACGGGTTGACCTACGAGCAGTACTTC
TRBJ2-5 TRBV5-5 many . CASSYNDGTWETQYF TGTGCCAGCAGCTATAACGACGGGACGTGGGAGACCCAGTACTTC
TRBJ2-5 TRBV19 many . CASSTYTQETQYF TGTGCCAGTAGTACCTACACCCAAGAGACCCAGTACTTC
TRBJ2-2 TRBV19 many TRBD2 CASSTTSGRGTGELFF TGTGCCAGTAGTACCACTAGCGGGAGAGGGACCGGGGAGCTGTTTTTT
TRBJ2-3 TRBV10-1 . TRBD2 CTSIESTSGRTDTQYF TGCACCAGCATTGAGTCAACTAGCGGGAGGACAGATACGCAGTATTTT
TRBJ2-1 TRBV11-1 many TRBD2 CASSLTLISGSSYNEQFF TGTGCCAGCAGCCTTACACTTATTAGCGGGAGCTCCTACAATGAGCAGTTCTTC
TRBJ2-1 TRBV9 many . CASSVSLIQDSEQFF TGTGCCAGCAGCGTATCCCTCATTCAGGACAGCGAGCAGTTCTTC
TRBJ1-1 TRBV4-1 many . CASSRNEGVRGTEAFF TGCGCCAGCAGCCGGAATGAAGGGGTTAGAGGCACTGAAGCTTTCTTT
TRBJ2-1 TRBV2 many . CASRAPGTVPNEQFF TGTGCCAGCAGGGCGCCCGGGACTGTCCCCAATGAGCAGTTCTTC
TRBJ1-5 TRBV7-9 many . CASSYANQPQHF TGTGCCAGCAGCTATGCGAATCAGCCCCAGCATTTT
TRBJ2-1 TRBV18 many TRBD2 CASSLSGRALDEQFF TGTGCCAGCTCACTCAGCGGGAGGGCCTTGGATGAGCAGTTCTTC
TRBJ1-6 TRBV28 many TRBD1 CASARGQLLYNSPLHF TGTGCCAGCGCGAGGGGACAGCTACTCTATAATTCACCCCTCCACTTT
TRBJ1-5 TRBV28 . . CASSFQGAAHPQHF TGTGCCAGCAGTTTCCAGGGTGCGGCTCATCCCCAGCATTTT
TRBJ1-1 TRBV20-1 many . CSARESGNTEAFF TGCAGTGCTAGAGAATCAGGGAACACTGAAGCTTTCTTT
TRBJ2-3 TRBV5-8 many . CASSWGRGTDTQYF TGTGCCAGCAGCTGGGGGAGAGGCACAGATACGCAGTATTTT
TRBJ1-3 TRBV7-4 few . CASSPTFQILLSGNTIYF TGTGCCAGCAGCCCCACCTTCCAAATCTTACTCTCTGGAAACACCATATATTTT
TRBJ2-7 TRBV20-1 many . CSARDTGSYEQYF TGCAGTGCTAGAGATACGGGCAGCTACGAGCAGTACTTC
TRBJ1-2 TRBV28 . . CATQSGAYTF TGTGCTACTCAAAGTGGGGCCTACACCTTC
TRBJ2-3 TRBV5-6 many . CASSLGVRTTSTDTQYF TGTGCCAGCAGCTTGGGAGTCAGGACTACTAGCACAGATACGCAGTATTTT
TRBJ1-6 TRBV19 many . CASSIVLGNSPLHF TGTGCCAGTAGTATAGTGTTGGGAAATTCACCCCTCCACTTT
TRBJ2-3 TRBV9 many . CASSAFGAPEADTQYF TGTGCCAGCAGCGCCTTTGGCGCCCCGGAGGCAGATACGCAGTATTTT
TRBJ2-1 TRBV6-1 few TRBD2 CASSVLAGGYNEQFF TGTGCCAGCAGTGTACTAGCGGGAGGGTACAATGAGCAGTTCTTC
TRBJ2-2 TRBV2 many . CASMGSIGPSGAGELFF TGTGCCAGCATGGGATCAATAGGACCTTCAGGGGCCGGGGAGCTGTTTTTT
TRBJ2-7 TRBV20-1 many TRBD2 CSARGGGRASGEQYF TGCAGTGCTAGAGGGGGTGGGAGGGCCTCCGGCGAGCAGTACTTC
TRBJ2-7 TRBV6-1 medium-sized . CASSSRLLKGEQYF TGTGCCAGCAGTTCCAGGCTCCTAAAGGGCGAGCAGTACTTC
TRBJ1-2 TRBV2 few . CASIPTSNYGYTF TGTGCCAGCATTCCGACTTCGAACTATGGCTACACCTTC
TRBJ1-3 TRBV28 many TRBD1 CASSLPLQGLVNTIYF TGTGCCAGCAGTTTACCATTACAGGGGCTTGTAAACACCATATATTTT
TRBJ2-7 TRBV27 few . CASSKPGPYEQYF TGTGCCAGCAGTAAACCGGGTCCTTACGAGCAGTACTTC
TRBJ1-5 TRBV20-1 many . CSAEAGKSNQPQHF TGCAGTGCTGAAGCCGGGAAAAGCAATCAGCCCCAGCATTTT